This entry lists 27 T cell receptor beta chains sequenced from one sample in a study of blood T cells in healthy people across ages. Next came a second PCR, run for about 7 to 12 cycles, which used a sample-barcoded 5' primer along with a J-beta primer mix. MiXCR, applied by TCRdb to the 5' RACE reads, yields one record per CDR3 protein. The sample holds about 680,000 distinct CDR3 sequences, roughly 50% seen once. The sample consisted of blood. These receptor sequences come from a woman in her fifties or sixties in good health.

This rearrangement joins TRBV18 to TRBJ2-7, with unresolved D. V was pared by 3 bases and J by 3 bases, with 12 bases between. Germline loops: CDR1 KGHSH, CDR2 LQKENI. The CDR3 is 14 amino acids. CDR3 region: CASSPEGFGYEQYF. In DNA, the CDR3 is TGTGCCAGCTCACCGGAAGGATTTGGCTACGAGCAGTACTTC.

The chain is built from TRBV5-1 and TRBJ2-7, with D maybe TRBD2 (5 bases). V lost 4 bases, J lost 2 bases, and 16 bases lay in between. Germline V gene data show CDR1 as SGHRS and CDR2 as YFSETQ. CDR3 size: 15 residues. CDR3 coding DNA: TGCGCCAGCAGCACCGGGCCTCCGGGGACCTACGAGCAGTACTTC. Translating it yields CASSTGPPGTYEQYF.

This chain joins TRBV6-5 and TRBJ2-1; tentative D call: TRBD2 (6 bases). The V end lost 2 bases, the J end lost 8 bases, and 19 bases lay between the germline ends. The CDR3 consists of 16 residues. Germline lookup yields CDR1 MNHEY and CDR2 SVGAGI. The chain's CDR3 is CASSYRPHRERYEQFF. CDR3 DNA sequence: TGTGCCAGCAGTTACCGCCCCCACCGGGAGCGGTATGAGCAGTTCTTC.

Of note for this clonotype: Compared with germline, one end of the junction differs, possibly owing to a read error. The V and J genes are TRBV28 and TRBJ2-5; no definite D call. Germline assignment: CDR1 MDHEN and CDR2 SYDVKM. This CDR3 is built from 12 residues. CDR3 loop: CAGSHNPQTQYF. CDR3 bases: TGTGCCGGCAGCCACAATCCCCAGACCCAGTACTTC.

The chain couples TRBV20-1 to TRBJ2-4; no reliable D call. The better agreement between TRBJ2-7 and the DNA end casts doubt on the J call. Germline V gene lookup returns CDR1 DFQATT and CDR2 SNEGSKA (reference sequence). There are 14 residues in the CDR3. CDR3 sequence reads: CSARVRARTYEQYF. Here the CDR3 DNA reads TGCAGTGCTAGAGTACGAGCGAGAACCTACGAGCAGTACTTC.

In this sample, this clonotype turned up a few times. The chain couples TRBV11-2 to TRBJ2-1; 7 nucleotides line up with TRBD2. The V and J ends lost 2 bases and 10 bases, in that order; junction bases with no gene match: 11. CDR3 size: 15 residues. Germline lookup yields CDR1 SGHAT and CDR2 FQNNGV. The CDR3 here is CASSLWLAGVGEQFF. As DNA, the CDR3 is TGTGCCAGCAGCTTATGGTTGGCGGGAGTCGGCGAGCAGTTCTTC.

The sample holds a few counts of this clonotype. The V gene is TRBV4-3, the J gene TRBJ2-7; possible D gene TRBD1, 6 bases. The germline gives CDR1 LGHNA, CDR2 YSLEER. V lost 0 bases and J lost 2, with 14 bases in between. CDR3 length: 16 residues. Here the CDR3 reads CASSQDLFGTPYEQYF. The CDR3 DNA follows: TGCGCCAGCAGCCAAGATCTGTTCGGGACACCCTACGAGCAGTACTTC.

This clonotype was counted only a few times. The J gene is TRBJ2-1, the V gene TRBV29-1; no firm D call. V was clipped by 7 bases and J by 8 bases, with 15 bases between them. Germline V gene lookup returns CDR1 SQVTM and CDR2 ANQGSEA. The CDR3 is 12 residues long. As DNA, the CDR3 is TGCAGCGCCCCGGACCCGTGGGATGAGCAGTTCTTC. It encodes CSAPDPWDEQFF.

This clonotype was observed a handful of times. The rearrangement uses TRBV12-3 or TRBV12-4 and TRBJ1-4; TRBD1 matches 7 bases. J lost 7 bases, V lost 2 bases, and 4 bases had no gene match. CDR3 length equals 14 residues. In DNA, the CDR3 is TGTGCCAGCAGTTTACGGCAGGGGGGTGAAAAACTGTTTTTT. Translating it yields CASSLRQGGEKLFF.

This clonotype was seen a few times. J is TRBJ2-1 and V is TRBV29-1; 10 positions agree with TRBD2. This CDR3 contains 14 residues. Trimming cost V 7 bases and J 4 bases; bases outside gene matches: 7. Germline V CDR1 and CDR2: SQVTM, ANQGSEA. The CDR3 bases are TGCAGCGCCAAAGCGGGAGGGTTATACAATGAGCAGTTCTTC. It specifies CSAKAGGLYNEQFF.

This chain links TRBV2 with TRBJ2-7, with 7 bases fitting TRBD2. The CDR3 has 14 residues. V dropped 9 bases and J dropped 4; count of bases not matched to a gene: 12. CDR1 is SNHLY and CDR2 is FYNNEI in the germline V gene. The CDR3 DNA reads TGTGCCAGTAATTCTCTAGCGGCGCGATACGAGCAGTACTTC. It specifies CASNSLAARYEQYF.

This clonotype has only a few counts. The chain joins TRBV7-2 to TRBJ2-3, with 8 bases aligning to TRBD1. Germline values: CDR1 SGHTA, CDR2 FQGNSA. Trimming cost V 4 bases and J 1 base; bases outside gene matches: 4. This CDR3 contains 15 residues. CDR3 DNA sequence: TGTGCCAGCAGCTGGACAGGGTGGGGCACAGATACGCAGTATTTT. This translates into CASSWTGWGTDTQYF.

V gene TRBV12-3 or TRBV12-4 combines with J gene TRBJ2-2, with 10 bases that match TRBD2. CDR3 length: 15 residues. The J segment lost 3 bases and the V segment lost 7 bases, leaving 5 bases of the junction unmatched. The CDR3 nucleotides read TGTGCCAGCACCCGGACTAGCGGATACACCGGGGAGCTGTTTTTT. Translated: CASTRTSGYTGELFF.

The rearrangement joins TRBV5-1 to TRBJ2-1; D perhaps matches TRBD2 (6 bases). The CDR3 sequence is 12 residues long. Trimming pared 4 bases from V and 8 bases from J, leaving 10 bases between. Per the germline V gene, CDR1 is SGHRS and CDR2 is YFSETQ. The CDR3 loop reads CASSRDLDEQFF. The CDR3 DNA sequence: TGCGCCAGCAGCAGGGACTTGGATGAGCAGTTCTTC.

The chain couples TRBV27 to TRBJ1-2; maybe TRBD1 (6 bases). The germline V gene encodes CDR1 MNHEY and CDR2 SMNVEV (reference sequence). The CDR3 has 14 residues. The V and J ends lost 5 bases and 4 bases respectively, with 14 bases between them. The CDR3 loop is CASSPGSGAYGYTF. In nucleotides, the CDR3 is TGTGCCAGCAGTCCGGGGTCAGGGGCCTATGGCTACACCTTC.

There are a few counts of this clonotype. The rearrangement joins TRBV6-1 to TRBJ2-7; TRBD2 aligns across 8 bases. This CDR3 is built from 13 residues. In germline, CDR1 is MNHNS, CDR2 SASEGT. J was trimmed by 4 bases and V by 6 bases; bases with no gene match: 5. The CDR3 sequence: CASSQLAAYEQYF. The CDR3 coding sequence is TGTGCCAGCAGCCAACTAGCGGCTTACGAGCAGTACTTC.

The chain employs TRBV20-1 and TRBJ2-2, with 7 bases matching TRBD2. The CDR3 has 14 residues. V lost 1 base, J lost 5 bases, and 4 bases stayed unmatched. CDR1 is DFQATT, CDR2 SNEGSKA, per germline (reference sequence). The CDR3 here is CSARVSGATGELFF. CDR3 DNA: TGCAGTGCTAGAGTGAGCGGGGCTACCGGGGAGCTGTTTTTT.

Only one count was recorded for this clonotype. Its ends do not fully match the called genes, so a read error is possible. The chain recombines TRBV4-3 with TRBJ1-2, with TRBD1 as a possible D gene (6 bases). The CDR3 sequence is 16 residues long. Per the germline V gene, CDR1 is LGHNA and CDR2 is YSLEER. This CDR3 is CASSPIGGVSNYGYTF. The CDR3 region has the DNA TGCGCCAGTAGCCCCATAGGGGGGGTCTCTAACTATGGCTACACCTTC.

This clonotype was seen just once. The chain links TRBV18 to TRBJ2-3; 10 bases match TRBD1. The CDR3 has 15 amino acids. Germline CDR1 and CDR2: KGHSH and LQKENI. V shed 5 bases, J shed 5 bases, and the junction held 7 bases outside the gene matches. This CDR3 is CASSADRGWIDTQYF. In DNA, the CDR3 is TGTGCCAGCTCAGCGGACAGGGGGTGGATAGATACGCAGTATTTT.

J is TRBJ2-7 and V is TRBV20-1; D gene uncertain. Germline values: CDR1 DFQATT, CDR2 SNEGSKA (reference sequence). CDR3 length: 12 amino acids. V shed 3 bases and J shed 4 bases, with 10 bases lying between them. The CDR3: CSARRFTYEQYF. CDR3 nucleotides: TGCAGTGCTAGGAGGTTCACTTACGAGCAGTACTTC.

The rearrangement links TRBV20-1 to TRBJ2-7; a possible D gene is TRBD2 (6 bases). V was shortened by 3 bases and J by 7 bases, with 13 bases between the two germline ends. The CDR3 sequence is 12 residues long. Germline V gives CDR1 DFQATT, CDR2 SNEGSKA (reference sequence). CDR3 residues: CSARGGMNEQYF. The CDR3 bases are TGCAGTGCTAGGGGAGGTATGAATGAGCAGTACTTC.

The chain is built from TRBV20-1 and TRBJ2-3; 7 nucleotides line up with TRBD2. The germline CDR1 and CDR2 sequences are DFQATT and SNEGSKA (reference sequence). V was pared by 8 bases and J by 0 bases, with 17 bases of the junction left unmatched. The CDR3 loop spans 17 amino acids. The CDR3 loop reads CSSNWASGKHSTDTQYF. CDR3 nucleotides: TGCAGTTCGAACTGGGCTAGCGGTAAACATAGCACAGATACGCAGTATTTT.

The J gene is TRBJ2-1, the V gene TRBV5-1, with 7 bases matching TRBD2. J was trimmed by 4 bases and V by 4 bases; bases with no gene match: 14. This CDR3 is 17 amino acids long. CDR1 and CDR2 from the germline V gene are SGHRS and YFSETQ. The CDR3 DNA reads as TGCGCCAGCAGCCCTGGAGGGCGGGCGGGAGCTTACAATGAGCAGTTCTTC. As protein: CASSPGGRAGAYNEQFF.

The sample holds a few counts of this clonotype. The chain recombines TRBV27 with TRBJ2-3; TRBD2 matches at 11 bases. The germline V gene encodes CDR1 MNHEY and CDR2 SMNVEV (reference sequence). The CDR3 contains 17 residues. Trimming removed 0 bases from V and 6 bases from J; junction bases left unmatched: 8. CDR3 sequence reads: CASSLSKGRLAGDTQYF. CDR3 DNA sequence: TGTGCCAGCAGTTTATCGAAGGGGAGACTAGCGGGGGATACGCAGTATTTT.

This clonotype was seen only once. One end of the junction does not line up with germline, which may come from a read error. The chain employs TRBV7-2 and TRBJ1-1; 7 bases align to TRBD1. CDR3 length equals 15 residues. The germline V gene encodes CDR1 SGHTA and CDR2 FQGNSA. The CDR3 spells CASSLGMGQNTGAFF. The CDR3 DNA is TGTGCCAGCAGCTTAGGAATGGGACAGAACACTGGAGCTTTCTTT. Complete variable domain (other parts from reference TRBV7-2 and TRBJ1-1): GAGVSQSPSNKVTEKGKDVELRCDPISGHTALYWYRQSLGQGLEFLIYFQGNSAPDKSGLPSDRFSAERTGGSVSTLTIQRTQQEDSAVYLCASSLGMGQNTGAFFGQGTRLTVV.

A few counts support this clonotype. The chain carries TRBV10-3 and TRBJ2-2; the D gene is possibly TRBD1 (7 bases). This CDR3 is 13 amino acids long. The germline V and J ends were trimmed by 8 bases and 8 bases, with 15 bases remaining between them. The germline CDR1 and CDR2 sequences are ENHRY and SYGVKD. This CDR3 reads CAIGQEGDGELFF. For the CDR3, the DNA is TGTGCCATCGGACAGGAGGGGGATGGGGAGCTGTTTTTT.

This clonotype was counted many times. V gene TRBV4-3 combines with J gene TRBJ2-6; possibly TRBD1 for D (5 bases). Trimming stripped 0 bases from V and 3 bases from J, with 12 bases between. The germline gives CDR1 LGHNA, CDR2 YSLEER. This CDR3 comprises 17 residues. CDR3 bases: TGCGCCAGCAGCCAAGAGCGCAGGGCCGATGGGGCCAACGTCCTGACTTTC. This codes for CASSQERRADGANVLTF.